This T cell receptor beta chain was profiled in a study of radiation and T cells in renal cell carcinoma. The CDR3 has 15 amino acids. V dropped 6 bases and J dropped 4 bases, with 18 bases sitting between them. The germline V gene has CDR1 MNHNY and CDR2 SVGAGI (reference sequence). The method was immunoSEQ multiplex PCR; TCRdb's version includes in-frame clones alone and lacks a portion of them. The table includes 150,000 or so clones, roughly 90% detected once. Time point denoted: blood 4 weeks post-SBRT, at nephrectomy. As for treatment: 15 Gy SBRT to primary tumor, nephrectomy 4 weeks later. Nephrectomy followed 15 Gy stereotactic body radiation by 4 weeks. Blood was sampled at baseline, 2 weeks and 4 weeks after SBRT. This renal cell carcinoma was of the clear cell type.

The input for sequencing was blood, taken from a patient whose treatment included radiotherapy and nephrectomy. This chain uses TRBV6-6 with TRBJ2-5; D is ambiguous. This sequence was found in a woman in her forties or fifties with renal cell carcinoma. Here the CDR3 DNA reads TGTGCCAGCAGCCCCATCAATTTGGTGGGAGAGACCCAGTACTTC. The encoded protein is CASSPINLVGETQYF.